This T cell receptor beta chain was obtained from a study of cytotoxic CD8 clonotypes in ibrutinib-treated CLL (dated by TCRdb to the early 2020s). Turning to the overall study: The cohort had about ten relapsed/refractory and 15 treatment-naive patients; some 17 were IGHV unmutated. Responses were partial in about 25 patients and complete in 2; after median approximately 67 months follow-up, roughly 14 stayed in remission and some twelve progressed. On average, each sample had approximately 260,000 productive templates and 96,000 or so productive rearrangements. All remission and progressive disease samples were collected while patients were still receiving ibrutinib. Response samples were obtained after a median of around 11 months of treatment, with a range of roughly 6 to 36 months. Cryopreserved peripheral blood mononuclear cells were obtained before treatment, at response, and at either sustained remission or disease progression. Longitudinal samples were available for about 30% of the roughly 86 trial participants. Study-wide findings and limitations: Public clonotypes were rare and either shrank or stayed stable during treatment, and the rise in clonality at ibrutinib response reflected expansion of private clonotypes. Clonality increased at ibrutinib response, stayed stable in sustained remission, and fell back toward baseline at progression. Baseline clonality exceeded that of age-matched healthy donors and correlated strongly with circulating CD8+ T-cell counts. Sampling times were not matched between patients in sustained remission and patients whose disease was progressing, and lymph node repertoires were not examined.

The time point label, as the study defines it: approximately 25 months on ibrutinib. For TCR beta library preparation, roughly 2.1 micrograms of genomic DNA was extracted from cryopreserved PBMCs. Longitudinal blood samples from CLL patients on ibrutinib monotherapy underwent high-throughput TCR beta sequencing. The patients took part in an open-label, single-center phase 2 trial of ibrutinib monotherapy. For CDR1 and CDR2, the germline V gene lists SGDLS and YYNGEE. There are 15 amino acids in the CDR3, from cysteine to phenylalanine inclusive. Of all the DNA, just the CDR3 is kept, 45 bases in frame from base 1. The germline V and J ends show losses of 3 bases and 4 bases respectively, and no gene match explains 6 bases of the junction. A note on this clone: Its antigen target is currently unknown. Base qualities are not at hand, and no much larger clone is one base apart.

A MiSeq instrument was used for deep resolution sequencing, which targeted depths ranging from 1 in 1 million up to 1 in 200,000 T cells, with coverage averaging 10x for each clonotype. The immunoSEQ hsTCRB Kit was used to generate TCR beta libraries. Per the source publication's procedure: ImmunoSEQ Data Assistant and ImmunoSEQ Analyzer were used for data analysis, and V, D and J genes were assigned according to IMGT definitions. Clonality was computed as one minus normalized Shannon entropy of productive rearrangement frequencies, ranging from 0 to 1. Public clonotype analysis was restricted to overrepresented clonotypes comprising at least 0.05% of each patient's repertoire. Some 14 age-matched healthy donor repertoires from immuneACCESS served as clonality controls. TCRdb carries this immuneACCESS record with in-frame sequences only. Its versions omit some clonotypes, under half of them owing to an unresolved V gene in the studies checked, with the rest unexplained. Clone size and V and J calls were adopted from that table, with D and trimming inferred from the DNA. The sample table contains approximately 130,000 clones; only one count was recorded for approximately 80% of them. The top ten clonotypes cover 3.3% of the sample.

Rearrangement joined TRBV9 to TRBJ2-2; TRBD2 matches 7 bases in the middle. The sequence derives from a human donor with chronic lymphocytic leukemia. This material consisted of PBMCs, taken after 24 months of ibrutinib treatment. The CDR3 here reads CASSAVWGGTGELFF. At the DNA level, the sequence is TGTGCCAGCAGCGCCGTTTGGGGGGGCACCGGGGAGCTGTTTTTT.